The sequence of this T cell receptor beta chain was determined in a study of cytomegalovirus exposure and HLA in healthy donors. Study results and caveats: Sequencing likely caused a cluster of highly shared sequence variants. Later analysis identified 15,000 to 20,000 TCR beta sequences associated with HLA alleles, using a false discovery rate threshold of 0.05.

CDR1 is SEHNR, CDR2 FQNEAQ, per germline (reference sequence). Trimming removed 5 bases from V and 1 base from J; junction bases left unmatched: 0. CDR3 size: 13 residues. 13 Jbeta primers and 60 Vbeta primers were used for the PCR. Measured with immunoSEQ multiplex PCR; TCRdb has only the in-frame clones, and not every one. Among approximately 150,000 clones listed, 68% were seen once. Worth noting for this clone: Its antigen remains unidentified.

The V call is TRBV7-9, the J call TRBJ2-3; 7 bases line up with TRBD2. The clonotype originates from a middle-aged man in good health and CMV-seronegative. Input material: PBMCs. The CDR3 sequence: CASSRGGTDTQYF. In DNA, the CDR3 is TGTGCCAGCAGCCGGGGGGGCACAGATACGCAGTATTTT.